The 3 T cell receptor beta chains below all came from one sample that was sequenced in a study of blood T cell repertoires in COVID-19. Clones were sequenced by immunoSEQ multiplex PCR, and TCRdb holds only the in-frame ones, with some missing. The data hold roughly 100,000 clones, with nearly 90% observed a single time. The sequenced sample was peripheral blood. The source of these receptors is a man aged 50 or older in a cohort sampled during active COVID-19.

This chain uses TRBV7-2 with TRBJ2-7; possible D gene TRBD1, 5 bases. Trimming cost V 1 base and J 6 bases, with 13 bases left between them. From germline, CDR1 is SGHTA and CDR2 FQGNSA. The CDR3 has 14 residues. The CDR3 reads CASSLDQGAIEQYF. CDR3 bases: TGTGCCAGCAGCTTAGACCAGGGTGCTATCGAGCAGTACTTC.

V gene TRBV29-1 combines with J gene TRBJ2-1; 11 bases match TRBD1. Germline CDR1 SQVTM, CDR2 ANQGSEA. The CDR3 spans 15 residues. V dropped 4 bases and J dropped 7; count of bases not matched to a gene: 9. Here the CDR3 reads CSVAIRDRGYNEQFF. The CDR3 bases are TGCAGCGTTGCCATCCGGGACAGGGGGTATAATGAGCAGTTCTTC.

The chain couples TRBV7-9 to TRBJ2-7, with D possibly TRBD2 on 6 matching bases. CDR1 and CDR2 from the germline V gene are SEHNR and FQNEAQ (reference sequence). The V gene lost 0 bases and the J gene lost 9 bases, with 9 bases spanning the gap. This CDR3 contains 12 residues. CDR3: CASSLAGEVQYF. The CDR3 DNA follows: TGTGCCAGCAGCTTAGCAGGGGAGGTGCAGTACTTC.